This T cell receptor beta chain appears in the sequencing data of a study of cytomegalovirus exposure and HLA in healthy donors. Study-level background: Across about 400 genotyped donors, around 82% landed in the Caucasian-associated ancestry cluster. Study-wide findings and caveats: Prior analysis indicated that the majority of TCR beta V segments exhibited productivity approximately 90% or approximately 30% of the time. The number of N-insertions in an Asian-associated ancestry cluster was reportedly below the approximately 700-donor mean in a later analysis. It was approximately 170 TCR beta chains that were listed as cytomegalovirus-associated.

PCR was performed using 60 Vbeta and 13 Jbeta primers. The assay was immunoSEQ multiplex PCR, and TCRdb's table has in-frame clones only and misses some. The repertoire includes nearly 80,000 clones, under 85% of them detected once, and around a fifth sits in the top ten. With regard to this clone: What it binds is not known.

The TCR originated in a woman aged 40 to 50 in good health and CMV-seropositive. Sequencing used PBMCs.

The CDR3, as DNA: TGTGCCTGGAAGTGGGAGGTTTCCGGAAACACCATATATTTT. The encoded protein is CAWKWEVSGNTIYF. V and J are TRBV30 and TRBJ1-3; no clear D gene. The CDR3 has 14 amino acids. V gave up 4 bases and J gave up 4 bases, with 14 bases separating them. The V gene's germline CDR1 is GTSNPN and CDR2 SVGIG (reference sequence).